These 15 T cell receptor beta chains share one sample of origin, sequenced in a study of blood T cell repertoires in COVID-19. Produced via immunoSEQ multiplex PCR; TCRdb's table is partial and in-frame only. The table has about 86,000 clones, roughly four fifths seen once; the top ten hold 1.2%. What was sequenced was peripheral blood. Receptors were obtained from a woman older than 75 with acute or convalescent COVID-19.

This chain uses TRBV2 with TRBJ2-1, with D possibly being TRBD1 (5 bases). Germline assignment: CDR1 SNHLY and CDR2 FYNNEI. CDR3 length equals 15 residues. V lost 6 bases, J lost 2 bases, and 14 bases lay in between. The CDR3 DNA is TGTGCCAGCAGGGGCCGGCACAGGCCCTACAATGAGCAGTTCTTC. This encodes CASRGRHRPYNEQFF.

The chain combines TRBV11-2 with TRBJ1-6; the D gene is possibly TRBD1 (5 bases). Germline-derived CDR1 and CDR2 are SGHAT and FQNNGV. The CDR3 sequence is 14 residues long. The V gene lost 5 bases and the J gene lost 6 bases, with 11 bases spanning the gap. The CDR3 here is CASSVDSFNSPLHF. CDR3 nucleotides: TGTGCCAGCAGCGTCGACAGTTTTAATTCACCCCTCCACTTT. Based on the CDR3 plus reference TRBV11-2 and TRBJ1-6, the full variable domain is EAGVAQSPRYKIIEKRQSVAFWCNPISGHATLYWYQQILGQGPKLLIQFQNNGVVDDSQLPKDRFSAERLKGVDSTLKIQPAKLEDSAVYLCASSVDSFNSPLHFGNGTRLTVT.

This clone came up a few times. CDR3 in DNA: TGCGCCAGCACTGACAGGGGACCTACCTACGAGCAGTACTTC. It is translated as CASTDRGPTYEQYF. This sequence joins TRBV10-2 and TRBJ2-7; TRBD1 matches 8 bases. Germline V gene data show CDR1 as WSHSY and CDR2 as SAAADI. V dropped 7 bases and J dropped 2; count of bases not matched to a gene: 7. CDR3 length equals 14 residues.

This clone appeared a single time. V usage is TRBV28 and J usage is TRBJ2-5, with D unclear. This CDR3 is 14 amino acids long. Germline V gene data show CDR1 as MDHEN and CDR2 as SYDVKM. Trimming shortened V by 7 bases and J by 1 base, and 13 bases separated the two germline ends. The CDR3 coding sequence is TGTGCCAGCAAATCGATACAGTCCCAAGAGACCCAGTACTTC. Translated, it gives CASKSIQSQETQYF.

V is TRBV7-2 and J is TRBJ2-1; D possibly corresponds to TRBD2 (6 bases). The CDR3 covers 15 residues. In germline, CDR1 is SGHTA, CDR2 FQGNSA. Trimming took 7 bases from V and 2 from J, leaving 15 bases between them. Written as DNA, the CDR3 is TGTGCCAGCACTCTCCCCGCTAGCGCCTACAATGAGCAGTTCTTC. Its translation is CASTLPASAYNEQFF.

The sample holds a few counts of this clone. This rearrangement joins TRBV7-3 to TRBJ1-1, with TRBD1 identical over 9 bases. From germline, CDR1 is SGHTA and CDR2 FQGTGA. V was pared by 7 bases and J by 2 bases, with 5 bases of the junction left unmatched. The CDR3 loop spans 14 amino acids. The CDR3 spells CASKRGQGNTEAFF. The CDR3 region has the DNA TGTGCCAGCAAGAGGGGACAGGGCAACACTGAAGCTTTCTTT.

This chain connects TRBV7-2 to TRBJ2-7, with D possibly matching TRBD2 (6 bases). The V gene's germline CDR1 is SGHTA and CDR2 FQGNSA. V gave up 5 bases and J gave up 4 bases, with 24 bases separating them. The CDR3 loop spans 17 amino acids. This CDR3 reads CASSPPLTGVGGYEQYF. The CDR3 region has the DNA TGTGCCAGCAGCCCCCCCCTCACCGGAGTGGGGGGATACGAGCAGTACTTC.

V and J are TRBV5-4 and TRBJ2-3; D perhaps matches TRBD2 (5 bases). Looked up from germline, CDR1 is SGHNT and CDR2 is YYREEE (reference sequence). Trimming shortened V by 2 bases and J by 0 bases, and 10 bases separated the two germline ends. The CDR3 loop spans 15 amino acids. The DNA of the CDR3 is TGTGCCAGCAGCTTAAAAGCGGCTAGCACAGATACGCAGTATTTT. Amino acid sequence: CASSLKAASTDTQYF.

V usage is TRBV24-1 and J usage is TRBJ2-5; D is possibly TRBD2 (5 bases). In germline, CDR1 is KGHDR, CDR2 SFDVKD. This CDR3 spans 14 amino acids. V was trimmed by 1 base and J by 3 bases, leaving 8 bases between them. In DNA form, the CDR3 reads TGTGCCACCAGTGATTTAGGAGGCAAAGAGACCCAGTACTTC. Protein product: CATSDLGGKETQYF.

Points on this clone: This same CDR3 is encoded by further DNA sequences in the sample. The genes are TRBV3-1 (or the pseudogene TRBV3-2) and TRBJ2-3; no clear D gene. V was cut by 1 base and J by 0 bases, with 5 bases left in between. CDR1 and CDR2 from the germline V gene are LGHDT and YNNKEL (reference sequence). The CDR3 loop spans 14 amino acids. CDR3 residues: CASSQGLSTDTQYF. The CDR3 region has the DNA TGTGCCAGCAGCCAAGGACTCAGCACAGATACGCAGTATTTT.

This chain joins TRBV6-5 and TRBJ1-5; no clear D. Trimming left V 8 bases short and J 6 bases short, with 14 bases between. Germline CDR1 and CDR2: MNHEY and SVGAGI. The length of the CDR3 is 13 residues. CDR3 sequence (DNA): TGTGCCAGCCTAGACACGGCGGGTCAGCCCCAGCATTTT. Its protein product is CASLDTAGQPQHF.

J is TRBJ2-3 and V is TRBV2; a weak D match, TRBD2 (6 bases). Germline V CDR1 and CDR2: SNHLY, FYNNEI. CDR3 length: 15 residues. Trimming left V 8 bases short and J 0 bases short, with 15 bases between. The CDR3 here is CASGKGLPSTDTQYF. DNA for the CDR3: TGTGCCAGCGGGAAGGGACTCCCAAGCACAGATACGCAGTATTTT.

The chain links TRBV7-2 to TRBJ1-2; unclear D gene. V lost 4 bases and J 1 base, leaving 4 bases between the germline ends. CDR1 and CDR2 from the germline V gene are SGHTA and FQGNSA. The CDR3 has 12 amino acids. This CDR3 is CASSYHNYGYTF. For the CDR3, the DNA is TGTGCCAGCAGCTATCATAACTATGGCTACACCTTC.

The J gene is TRBJ2-3, the V gene TRBV24-1, with TRBD2 matching 11 bases. The germline V gene encodes CDR1 KGHDR and CDR2 SFDVKD. The V segment lost 4 bases and the J segment 2 bases; nucleotides outside the gene matches: 4. The CDR3 has 16 residues. CDR3 in amino acids: CATSDGTSGYTDTQYF. The CDR3 DNA reads as TGTGCCACCAGTGACGGGACTAGCGGTTACACAGATACGCAGTATTTT.

This clone showed up just once. The chain links TRBV9 to TRBJ2-3, with D possibly matching TRBD2 (5 bases). Germline lookup yields CDR1 SGDLS and CDR2 YYNGEE. This CDR3 is built from 14 residues. V gave up 4 bases and J gave up 6 bases, with 15 bases separating them. CDR3 nucleotide sequence: TGTGCCAGCAGCCTACGGACTGGAACGGATACGCAGTATTTT. This translates into CASSLRTGTDTQYF.